Sequencing of this T cell receptor (beta chain) was carried out in a study of CD8 T cells in Susac syndrome. Worth noting for this clonotype: What it binds is not known.

CD8+ and CD4+ T cells were negatively isolated; TEMRA cells were FACS-enriched. The CDR3 totals 14 residues. The V and J ends lost 6 bases and 2 bases, in that order; junction bases with no gene match: 6. CDR1 MNHEY and CDR2 SMNVEV come from the germline V gene (reference sequence). Study-wide points: Individuals included in the TCR sequencing and HLA analysis were acknowledged by the study to be relatively few in number.

Reverse transcription of about 0.5 to 1 ug RNA used random hexamers. Coverage of TCR beta CDR3 amplification by immunoSEQ multiplex PCR extended to 54 Vbeta and 13 Jbeta. TCRdb redid the calling of the immunoSEQ multiplex PCR reads with MiXCR, one entry per CDR3 protein. Counted here are about 180,000 distinct CDR3 sequences, about 95% occurring once; the ten biggest clones make up 0.15% to 0.2%. The clonotype comes from a human donor with multiple sclerosis. The sample comprised CD8+ T cells from PBMCs. The V and J genes are TRBV27 and TRBJ1-2; the match to TRBD1 covers 7 bases. The CDR3 protein is CASRKGQLNYGYTF. CDR3 coding DNA: TGTGCCAGCAGGAAGGGACAGCTAAACTATGGCTACACCTTC.